This is a list of T cell receptor beta chains from one sample in a study of blood T cell repertoires in COVID-19. Assay: immunoSEQ multiplex PCR; the TCRdb copy retains only in-frame clones and omits some. The sample has tens of thousands of clones; 80% to 90% are singletons. The sequencing sample was made of peripheral blood. The origin of the receptors is a man aged 60 to 75 with acute or convalescent COVID-19. Both conserved end residues are part of each CDR3. Fields, in order: clone size, V gene, J gene, D gene, CDR3 protein, CDR3 DNA. A D gene is named only where the DNA matches it firmly. Part of the rows lack a size; the others show once, few, many or a class for expanded clones.

>-|TRBV7-2|TRBJ2-7|TRBD2
CASSSRTSGSYEQYF
TGTGCCAGCAGCTCCCGGACTAGCGGGAGTTACGAGCAGTACTTC
>-|TRBV4-3|TRBJ1-6|-
CASSPDDRPNSPLHF
TGCGCCAGCAGCCCCGACGACAGGCCAAATTCACCCCTCCACTTT
>-|TRBV3-1/TRBV3-2|TRBJ2-1|TRBD2
CASSQRGTRQRVNEQFF
TGTGCCAGCAGCCAACGTGGGACTAGACAACGGGTCAATGAGCAGTTCTTC
>-|TRBV7-9|TRBJ1-2|-
CASSLTGGTGYTF
TGTGCCAGCAGCCTGACCGGGGGTACGGGCTACACCTTC
>-|TRBV29-1|TRBJ1-1|-
CSGKGPGQNTEAFF
TGCAGTGGGAAAGGCCCAGGGCAAAACACTGAAGCTTTCTTT
>once|TRBV30|TRBJ2-2|TRBD2
CAWSPFSGRAAGELFF
TGTGCCTGGAGTCCTTTTAGCGGGAGGGCCGCCGGGGAGCTGTTTTTT
>-|TRBV30|TRBJ1-1|-
CAATGRMNTEAFF
TGTGCCGCAACAGGGAGAATGAACACTGAAGCTTTCTTT
>-|TRBV7-3|TRBJ1-1|-
CASSLNYGTEAFF
TGTGCCAGCAGCTTAAATTACGGGACTGAAGCTTTCTTT
>-|TRBV28|TRBJ1-5|TRBD1
CASSLKRVTGELQPQHF
TGTGCCAGCAGTTTAAAGCGCGTGACAGGGGAACTTCAGCCCCAGCATTTT
>-|TRBV29-1|TRBJ2-7|-
CSVGQSSYEQYF
TGCAGCGTTGGACAGAGCTCCTACGAGCAGTACTTC
>once|TRBV30|TRBJ2-2|TRBD1
CAWSVLGRGRTTGELFF
TGTGCCTGGAGTGTACTCGGCAGGGGGCGGACCACCGGGGAGCTGTTTTTT
>-|TRBV28|TRBJ2-7|TRBD1
CASTKPGQGARYEQYF
TGTGCCAGCACTAAACCGGGACAGGGGGCTCGGTACGAGCAGTACTTC